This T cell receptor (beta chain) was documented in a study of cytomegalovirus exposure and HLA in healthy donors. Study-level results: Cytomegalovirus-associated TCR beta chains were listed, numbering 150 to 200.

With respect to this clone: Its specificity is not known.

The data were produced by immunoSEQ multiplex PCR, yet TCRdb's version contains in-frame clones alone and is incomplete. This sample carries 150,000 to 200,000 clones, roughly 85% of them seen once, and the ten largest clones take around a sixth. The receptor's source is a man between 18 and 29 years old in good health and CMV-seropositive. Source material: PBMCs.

This chain's CDR3 is CASSLTAGDTYNEQFF. CDR3 coding DNA: TGTGCCAGCAGTTTAACGGCGGGTGATACCTACAATGAGCAGTTCTTC. The chain links TRBV28 to TRBJ2-1; a weak D match, TRBD2 (5 bases). This CDR3 comprises 16 residues. The V gene's germline CDR1 is MDHEN and CDR2 SYDVKM. The V end lost 2 bases, the J end lost 2 bases, and 13 bases lay between the germline ends. Together with reference TRBV28 and TRBJ2-1, the CDR3 gives the full variable domain: DVKVTQSSRYLVKRTGEKVFLECVQDMDHENMFWYRQDPGLGLRLIYFSYDVKMKEKGDIPEGYSVSREKKERFSLILESASTNQTSMYLCASSLTAGDTYNEQFFGPGTRLTVL.